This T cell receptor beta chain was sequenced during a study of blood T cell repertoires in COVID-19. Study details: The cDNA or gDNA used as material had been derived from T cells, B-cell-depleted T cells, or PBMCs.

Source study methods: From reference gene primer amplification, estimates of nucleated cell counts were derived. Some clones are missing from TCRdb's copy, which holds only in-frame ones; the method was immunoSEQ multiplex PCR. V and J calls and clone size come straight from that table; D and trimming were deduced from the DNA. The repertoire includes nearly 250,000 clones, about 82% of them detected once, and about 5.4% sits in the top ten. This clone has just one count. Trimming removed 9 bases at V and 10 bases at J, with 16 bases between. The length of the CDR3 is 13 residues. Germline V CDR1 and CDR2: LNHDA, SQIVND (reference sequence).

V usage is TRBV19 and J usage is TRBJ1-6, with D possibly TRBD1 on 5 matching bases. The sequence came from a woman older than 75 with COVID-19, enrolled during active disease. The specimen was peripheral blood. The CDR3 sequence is CASTNGGESPLHF. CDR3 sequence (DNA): TGTGCCAGCACCAACGGGGGGGAATCACCCCTCCACTTT.